These T cell receptor beta chains were read from a single sample in a study of Tregs in tolerant kidney transplant recipients. These receptors have no known antigen. Assay: immunoSEQ multiplex PCR; the TCRdb copy retains only in-frame clones and omits some. The repertoire holds about 1,300 clones, with approximately 45% as singletons. Sequences were obtained from Tregs from blood cultured with allogeneic cells. These TCRs come from a human donor in good health. The CDR3 runs from the conserved cysteine through the conserved F or W. Fields, in order: V gene, clone size, J gene, D gene, CDR3 protein, CDR3 DNA. D genes are given only for firm matches. Rows may omit the clone size; those that give it use once, few, many or a size class.

v_call: TRBV5-1; clone_size: large; j_call: TRBJ2-1; d_call: .; cdr3_aa: CASSTTGTHNEQFF; cdr3_nt: TGCGCCAGCAGCACCACCGGGACCCACAATGAGCAGTTCTTC
v_call: TRBV7-2; clone_size: few; j_call: TRBJ1-2; d_call: TRBD1; cdr3_aa: CASSLEQGAVGYTF; cdr3_nt: TGTGCCAGCAGCTTAGAACAGGGGGCGGTTGGCTACACCTTC
v_call: TRBV18; clone_size: few; j_call: TRBJ2-1; d_call: .; cdr3_aa: CASSPVGGFGSYNEQFF; cdr3_nt: TGTGCCAGCTCACCAGTGGGGGGATTTGGATCCTACAATGAGCAGTTCTTC
v_call: TRBV10-3; clone_size: few; j_call: TRBJ2-7; d_call: .; cdr3_aa: CASRKGGPRNGQYEQYF; cdr3_nt: TGTGCCTCCCGAAAGGGGGGGCCCCGAAACGGACAGTACGAGCAGTACTTC
v_call: TRBV5-1; clone_size: .; j_call: TRBJ1-2; d_call: .; cdr3_aa: CASSLVRGGAADYGYTF; cdr3_nt: TGCGCCAGCAGCTTGGTTCGTGGTGGGGCAGCAGACTATGGCTACACCTTC
v_call: TRBV27; clone_size: few; j_call: TRBJ2-7; d_call: .; cdr3_aa: CASSWKGDYEQYF; cdr3_nt: TGTGCCAGCAGTTGGAAGGGCGACTACGAGCAGTACTTC
v_call: TRBV5-8; clone_size: .; j_call: TRBJ2-7; d_call: .; cdr3_aa: CASSPGLVVEQYF; cdr3_nt: TGTGCCAGCAGCCCAGGGTTGGTCGTCGAGCAGTACTTC
v_call: TRBV19; clone_size: few; j_call: TRBJ1-5; d_call: TRBD1; cdr3_aa: CASQRGTGEGNQPQHF; cdr3_nt: TGTGCCAGTCAACGCGGGACAGGGGAGGGCAATCAGCCCCAGCATTTT
v_call: TRBV6-6; clone_size: few; j_call: TRBJ2-2; d_call: .; cdr3_aa: CAISGIRDTGELFF; cdr3_nt: TGTGCCATCAGTGGCATACGCGACACCGGGGAGCTGTTTTTT
v_call: TRBV7-3; clone_size: .; j_call: TRBJ2-3; d_call: .; cdr3_aa: CASSPQTTTDTQYF; cdr3_nt: TGTGCCAGCAGCCCCCAGACTACCACAGATACGCAGTATTTT
v_call: TRBV7-6; clone_size: .; j_call: TRBJ1-1; d_call: .; cdr3_aa: CASSLLGVEAFF; cdr3_nt: TGTGCCAGCAGTCTCCTTGGCGTTGAAGCTTTCTTT
v_call: TRBV5-1; clone_size: .; j_call: TRBJ2-3; d_call: TRBD2; cdr3_aa: CASSRTRPAQDTQYF; cdr3_nt: TGCGCCAGCAGCCGGACTAGACCTGCGCAAGATACGCAGTATTTT
v_call: TRBV7-3; clone_size: .; j_call: TRBJ2-7; d_call: .; cdr3_aa: CASSLNSYEQYF; cdr3_nt: TGTGCCAGCAGCTTAAACAGCTACGAGCAGTACTTC
v_call: TRBV7-8; clone_size: .; j_call: TRBJ2-5; d_call: .; cdr3_aa: CASGETQYF; cdr3_nt: TGTGCCAGCGGAGAGACCCAGTACTTC
v_call: TRBV5-3; clone_size: once; j_call: TRBJ1-3; d_call: .; cdr3_aa: CASSSLDQGNTIYF; cdr3_nt: TGTGCCAGCAGCTCCTTGGACCAGGGAAACACCATATATTTT
v_call: TRBV7-9; clone_size: .; j_call: TRBJ1-2; d_call: .; cdr3_aa: CASSFGRANYGYTF; cdr3_nt: TGTGCCAGCAGCTTCGGCAGGGCAAACTATGGCTACACCTTC
v_call: TRBV6-5; clone_size: .; j_call: TRBJ1-1; d_call: .; cdr3_aa: CATASDSNTEAFF; cdr3_nt: TGTGCCACCGCATCGGACAGTAACACTGAAGCTTTCTTT
v_call: TRBV11-2; clone_size: .; j_call: TRBJ2-3; d_call: .; cdr3_aa: CASSLVGRVTDTQYF; cdr3_nt: TGTGCCAGCAGCTTAGTAGGCAGGGTGACAGATACGCAGTATTTT
v_call: TRBV6-5; clone_size: few; j_call: TRBJ1-4; d_call: .; cdr3_aa: CASSYSGIGAEKLFF; cdr3_nt: TGTGCCAGCAGTTACTCGGGGATAGGCGCGGAAAAACTGTTTTTT
v_call: TRBV7-8; clone_size: .; j_call: TRBJ1-5; d_call: TRBD1; cdr3_aa: CASSRDSRGNQPQHF; cdr3_nt: TGTGCCAGCAGCCGGGACAGTCGAGGCAATCAGCCCCAGCATTTT
v_call: TRBV6-4; clone_size: medium-sized; j_call: TRBJ2-3; d_call: .; cdr3_aa: CASSRRGGTDTQYF; cdr3_nt: TGTGCCAGCAGTCGTAGGGGAGGCACAGATACGCAGTATTTT
v_call: TRBV5-4; clone_size: .; j_call: TRBJ2-5; d_call: .; cdr3_aa: CASNVRGPVGTQYF; cdr3_nt: TGTGCCAGCAACGTAAGGGGACCCGTCGGGACCCAGTACTTC
v_call: TRBV5-1; clone_size: .; j_call: TRBJ2-5; d_call: TRBD1; cdr3_aa: CASSLGTGAPYQETQYF; cdr3_nt: TGCGCCAGCAGCTTGGGCACAGGGGCTCCGTACCAAGAGACCCAGTACTTC
v_call: TRBV27; clone_size: few; j_call: TRBJ1-1; d_call: .; cdr3_aa: CASSLLTPNTEAFF; cdr3_nt: TGTGCCAGCAGTTTACTGACACCTAACACTGAAGCTTTCTTT
v_call: TRBV12-5; clone_size: .; j_call: TRBJ2-5; d_call: .; cdr3_aa: CASGLRVAQYF; cdr3_nt: TGTGCTAGTGGTTTGAGGGTAGCACAGTACTTC
v_call: TRBV5-6; clone_size: .; j_call: TRBJ2-7; d_call: .; cdr3_aa: CASSQSPGLHLGYEQYF; cdr3_nt: TGTGCCAGCAGCCAAAGTCCGGGACTGCACTTGGGCTACGAGCAGTACTTC
v_call: TRBV13; clone_size: .; j_call: TRBJ1-3; d_call: .; cdr3_aa: CASSLGTAQVSGNTIYF; cdr3_nt: TGTGCCAGCAGCTTAGGGACAGCGCAAGTCTCTGGAAACACCATATATTTT
v_call: TRBV25-1; clone_size: .; j_call: TRBJ1-1; d_call: TRBD1; cdr3_aa: CASREGQGPNTEAFF; cdr3_nt: TGTGCCAGCAGAGAAGGACAGGGACCGAACACTGAAGCTTTCTTT
v_call: TRBV5-4; clone_size: .; j_call: TRBJ1-2; d_call: .; cdr3_aa: CASSRIRGLGYGYTF; cdr3_nt: TGTGCCAGCAGTCGGATCCGTGGGCTTGGCTATGGCTACACCTTC
v_call: TRBV9; clone_size: few; j_call: TRBJ1-1; d_call: .; cdr3_aa: CASSVRGDTEAFF; cdr3_nt: TGTGCCAGCAGCGTAAGGGGCGATACTGAAGCTTTCTTT
v_call: TRBV5-4; clone_size: .; j_call: TRBJ1-1; d_call: .; cdr3_aa: CAYYRTDTEAFF; cdr3_nt: TGTGCCTATTATAGGACAGACACTGAAGCTTTCTTT
v_call: TRBV6-6; clone_size: medium-sized; j_call: TRBJ2-1; d_call: .; cdr3_aa: CASSPSGGSSYNEQFF; cdr3_nt: TGTGCCAGCAGTCCTAGTGGAGGGAGCTCCTACAATGAGCAGTTCTTC
v_call: TRBV7-1; clone_size: once; j_call: TRBJ1-2; d_call: TRBD1; cdr3_aa: CASSLGQGFYGYTF; cdr3_nt: TGCGCCAGCAGCCTCGGACAGGGGTTCTATGGCTACACCTTC
v_call: TRBV6-1; clone_size: few; j_call: TRBJ2-2; d_call: .; cdr3_aa: CAISGIRDTGELFF; cdr3_nt: TGTGCCATCAGTGGCATACGCGACACCGGGGAGCTGTTTTTT
v_call: TRBV4-2; clone_size: .; j_call: TRBJ2-7; d_call: TRBD2; cdr3_aa: CASSQGGGTRTYEQYF; cdr3_nt: TGTGCCAGCAGCCAAGGGGGAGGGACCCGGACCTACGAGCAGTACTTC
v_call: TRBV19; clone_size: few; j_call: TRBJ1-4; d_call: TRBD1; cdr3_aa: CASSRAGTGDEKLFF; cdr3_nt: TGTGCCAGTAGTCGGGCTGGGACAGGGGATGAAAAACTGTTTTTT
v_call: TRBV2; clone_size: few; j_call: TRBJ2-3; d_call: .; cdr3_aa: CASSPIRDTQYF; cdr3_nt: TGTGCCAGCAGCCCAATAAGAGATACGCAGTATTTT
v_call: TRBV5-5; clone_size: .; j_call: TRBJ2-7; d_call: .; cdr3_aa: CASSYGHEQYF; cdr3_nt: TGTGCCAGCAGTTACGGGCACGAGCAGTACTTC
v_call: TRBV6-6; clone_size: .; j_call: TRBJ1-3; d_call: .; cdr3_aa: CASSRISGNTIYF; cdr3_nt: TGTGCCAGCAGTCGGATCTCTGGAAACACCATATATTTT